The rows below give T cell receptor beta chains drawn from one sample of a study of HIV-infected patients and healthy controls. Each CDR3 protein gets one entry after TCRdb re-called the 5' RACE reads with MiXCR. This sample yields around 9,800 distinct CDR3 sequences, of which 7% to 8.5% are seen a single time; around 34% belongs to the top ten. Source: blood, taken before antiretroviral therapy. The receptors were gathered from an adult with HIV infection. CDR3s include the opening cysteine and the closing phenylalanine or tryptophan. A D gene is named only where the DNA matches it firmly. The listing skips clone size in some rows; elsewhere it reads once, few, many or a size class.

cdr3_length d_call j_call clone_size v_call cdr3_nt cdr3_aa
13 - TRBJ1-2 many TRBV7-2 TGTGCCAGCAGCTTAGGATACGGGAGTGGCTACACCTTC CASSLGYGSGYTF
13 - TRBJ2-7 few TRBV10-3 TGTGCCATCAGTGGTCGGGGGGACAACGAGCAGTACTTC CAISGRGDNEQYF
17 TRBD2 TRBJ2-5 many TRBV11-1 TGTGCCAGCAGTTACCAGCGGGGCTTCCCGTACCAAGAGACCCAGTACTTC CASSYQRGFPYQETQYF
13 - TRBJ1-2 many TRBV7-3 TGTGCCAGCAGCTTGGGGTCGGGTCGGGGCTACACCTTC CASSLGSGRGYTF
16 - TRBJ2-7 many TRBV7-6 TGTGCCAGCAGCTTAGAGGCCCAGGGGCCCTGGGGCGAGCAGTACTTC CASSLEAQGPWGEQYF
14 - TRBJ1-2 many TRBV27 TGTGCCAGCTGGGGGGGTCCGGGAATCTATGGCTACACCTTC CASWGGPGIYGYTF
15 - TRBJ2-1 many TRBV5-1 TGCGCCAGCAGCTCCGGGACTCAAGCCTACAATGAGCAGTTCTTC CASSSGTQAYNEQFF
13 - TRBJ1-2 many TRBV20-1 TGCAGTGCCGACCCCCGACAGGAAAAGGGCTACACCTTC CSADPRQEKGYTF
14 - TRBJ1-1 many TRBV3-1 TGTGCCAGCAGCCAGAGGGAGAGTGGGGCTGAAGCTTTCTTT CASSQRESGAEAFF
13 TRBD1 TRBJ1-2 few TRBV29-1 TGCAGCGTTGAAGCTCTACAGACAGGGGGCTACACCTTC CSVEALQTGGYTF
14 TRBD1 TRBJ2-7 few TRBV7-2 TGTGCCAGCAGCCCCGGGACAGGGGGCTACGAGCAGTACTTC CASSPGTGGYEQYF
12 TRBD1 TRBJ2-1 many TRBV29-1 TGCAGCCCAGGGACAGAAGACAATGAGCAGTTCTTC CSPGTEDNEQFF
14 - TRBJ2-4 many TRBV20-1 TGCAGTGCTACCCCGGACCGAGCCAAAAACATTCAGTACTTC CSATPDRAKNIQYF
19 - TRBJ2-6 many TRBV4-3 TGCGCCAGCAGCCAAGATGAGGGACGGCATAGCTCTGGGGCCAACGTCCTGACTTTC CASSQDEGRHSSGANVLTF
12 - TRBJ2-3 many TRBV20-1 TGCAGTGCTAGGGAGTCCCCAGATACGCAGTATTTT CSARESPDTQYF
15 TRBD1 TRBJ1-2 - TRBV4-3 TGCGCCAGCAGCCAAGTCTGGACAGGGGACTATGGCTACACCTTC CASSQVWTGDYGYTF
20 TRBD2 TRBJ2-5 medium-sized TRBV7-6 TGTGCCAGCAGCTTTACTAGCGGGGGGGTCCAAAAAAAGTTGCAAGAGACCCAGTACTTC CASSFTSGGVQKKLQETQYF
14 - TRBJ1-6 many TRBV12-3/TRBV12-4 TGTGCCAGCAGTTTTGCAGGGCCTAATTCACCCCTCCACTTT CASSFAGPNSPLHF
16 TRBD2 TRBJ2-1 medium-sized TRBV6-1 TGTGCCAGCAGTGTAATCGGGCGGGGGGGCAGCAATGAGCAGTTCTTC CASSVIGRGGSNEQFF
16 - TRBJ1-6 few TRBV20-1 TGCAGTGCTAGAGATGAACCCGGCGGGTATAATTCACCCCTCCACTTT CSARDEPGGYNSPLHF
13 - TRBJ2-7 - TRBV18 TGTGCCAGCTCACCCGCCAGGTCCTACGAGCAGTACTTC CASSPARSYEQYF
11 TRBD2 TRBJ2-7 many TRBV2 TGTGCCAGCAGGGGAGGGGCCCTCCAGTACTTC CASRGGALQYF
11 - TRBJ2-1 few TRBV5-1 TGCGCCAGCAGCTTGGAACGCGAGCAGTTCTTC CASSLEREQFF
13 TRBD1 TRBJ2-5 many TRBV7-6 TGTGCCAGCAGGCGGACAGGTCAAGAGACCCAGTACTTC CASRRTGQETQYF
11 - TRBJ2-7 - TRBV10-3 TGTGCCATCAGTGGCTCCTACAAGCAGTACTTC CAISGSYKQYF
15 TRBD2 TRBJ2-2 medium-sized TRBV20-1 TGCAGTGCCAAGAGCGGGGGGGCACACACCGGGGAGCTGTTTTTT CSAKSGGAHTGELFF
15 TRBD2 TRBJ2-3 many TRBV11-1 TGTGCCAGCAGGTCGAGCGGGGGCGGCCTCAATCGGCAGTATTTT CASRSSGGGLNRQYF
12 - TRBJ2-7 many TRBV7-2 TGTGCCAGCAGCCGGAGCTCCTACGAGCAGTACTTC CASSRSSYEQYF
15 - TRBJ1-4 many TRBV14 TGTGCCAGCAGTCAAAGTAGTTGGACGGGGGAAAAACTGTTTTTT CASSQSSWTGEKLFF
15 - TRBJ1-5 many TRBV5-5 TGTGCCAGCAGCTTGACAGATTATAGCAATCAGCCCCAGCATTTT CASSLTDYSNQPQHF
17 - TRBJ1-5 many TRBV6-5 TGTGCCAGCAGTCTGACTCAACAGGGACCATTCAATCAGCCCCAGCATTTT CASSLTQQGPFNQPQHF
13 TRBD2 TRBJ2-7 many TRBV29-1 TGCAGCGTTGAAACTAGCGCTCCCTACGAGCAGTACTTC CSVETSAPYEQYF
14 TRBD1 TRBJ1-2 many TRBV28 TGTGCCAGCAGTCCCCACGGACAGGATAGAAGCTACACCTTC CASSPHGQDRSYTF
16 - TRBJ1-5 many TRBV2 TGTGCCAGCAGTGAAGTGGGACCAGGGAATGGTCAGCCCCAGCATTTT CASSEVGPGNGQPQHF
15 - TRBJ2-6 many TRBV7-2 TGTGCCAGCAGCTCTGGGTCGTCTGGGGCCAACGTCCTGACTTTC CASSSGSSGANVLTF
14 TRBD1 TRBJ2-7 - TRBV7-2 TGTGCCAGCAGCTTTGGGACAGCCTTCTACGAGCAGTACTTC CASSFGTAFYEQYF
13 - TRBJ1-2 few TRBV5-6 TGTGCCAGCACCTTGACCAGGAGAGATGGCTACACCTTC CASTLTRRDGYTF
15 TRBD1 TRBJ1-5 many TRBV18 TGTGCCAGCTCACAAACGGGACAGGGGCACCAGCCCCAGCATTTT CASSQTGQGHQPQHF